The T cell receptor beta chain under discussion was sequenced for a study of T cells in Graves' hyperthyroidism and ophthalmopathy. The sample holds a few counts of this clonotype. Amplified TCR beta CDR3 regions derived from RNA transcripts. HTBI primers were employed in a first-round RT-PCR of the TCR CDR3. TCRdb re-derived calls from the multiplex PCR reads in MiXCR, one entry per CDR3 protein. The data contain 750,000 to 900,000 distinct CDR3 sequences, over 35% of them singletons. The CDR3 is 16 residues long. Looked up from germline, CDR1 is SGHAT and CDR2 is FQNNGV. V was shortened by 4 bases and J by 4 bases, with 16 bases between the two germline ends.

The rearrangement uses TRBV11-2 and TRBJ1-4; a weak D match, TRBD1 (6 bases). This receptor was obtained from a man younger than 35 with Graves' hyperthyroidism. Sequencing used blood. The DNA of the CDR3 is TGTGCCAGCAGCTCCACTTACAGGGCCTTTAATGAAAAACTGTTTTTT. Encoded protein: CASSSTYRAFNEKLFF.